This T cell receptor beta chain was obtained from a study of Graves' ophthalmopathy and Graves' hyperthyroidism. Study-wide results and caveats: Researchers report that a 13-signature model separated ophthalmopathy from stable hyperthyroidism, posting almost 90% sensitivity and about 80% specificity.

This clonotype was observed many times. What it recognizes is unknown. CDR1 and CDR2 (germline): SEHNR, FQNEAQ (reference sequence). Trimming stripped 1 base from V and 8 bases from J, with 11 bases between. This CDR3 has 13 residues. Using RNA transcripts, the TCR beta CDR3 regions were amplified. RT-PCR with HTBI primers came first, then second-round multiplex PCR. TCRdb re-analysed the multiplex PCR reads in MiXCR, keeping a single row per CDR3 protein. The data hold about 420,000 distinct CDR3 sequences, with approximately 21% observed a single time. Recruitment covered hyperthyroidism patients aged 18 to 65 whose new diagnosis was of under 2 months' duration.

This sequence was found in a young woman with stable Graves' hyperthyroidism. V gene TRBV7-9 combines with J gene TRBJ1-2; D gene unclear. The sample consisted of peripheral blood. Written as DNA, the CDR3 is TGTGCCAGCAGCTTAGAGGCCGGACGGGGCTACACCTTC. Translating it yields CASSLEAGRGYTF. The complete variable domain, with remaining parts taken from reference TRBV7-9 and TRBJ1-2, reads DTGVSQNPRHKITKRGQNVTFRCDPISEHNRLYWYRQTLGQGPEFLTYFQNEAQLEKSRLLSDRFSAERPKGSFSTLEIQRTEQGDSAMYLCASSLEAGRGYTFGSGTRLTVV.